The 27 T cell receptor beta chains listed next were all sequenced from one sample in a study of T cells in women clearing cervical HPV infection. Generated by immunoSEQ multiplex PCR, the TCRdb table keeps only in-frame clones and is missing some. This sample's table has tens of thousands of clones. The source material was blood buffy coat. Source of these receptors: a woman between 18 and 70 years old with a cervical HPV16 infection that either progressed to CIN3+ or cleared (not recorded which).

Comment on this clone: The read falls 3 residues short of the CDR3 end, and the missing part is taken from the germline J gene. V is TRBV20-1 and J is TRBJ1-1; tentatively, D is TRBD1 (5 bases). The CDR3 covers 13 residues. Germline V gives CDR1 DFQATT, CDR2 SNEGSKA (reference sequence). The V end was cut by 3 bases, the J end by 3 bases, with 11 bases between. CDR3 loop: CSARPGWDTEAFF. Incomplete CDR3 DNA: TGCAGTGCTAGGCCAGGGTGGGACACTGAA.

Remarks on this clone: The CDR3 end is not reached by the read, which stops 3 residues before it; the germline J gene fills it in. V and J are TRBV6-1 and TRBJ2-1; 9 bases line up with TRBD1. Unmatched junction bases numbered 4, after V lost 4 bases and J lost 3 bases. The CDR3 loop spans 15 amino acids. Germline V gene data show CDR1 as MNHNS and CDR2 as SASEGT. The sequenced part of the CDR3 DNA is TGTGCCAGCAGTGCGGGACAGGGAGACTACAATGAG. Protein product: CASSAGQGDYNE. The entire CDR3 reads CASSAGQGDYNEQFF.

On this clone: The read terminates 3 residues ahead of where the CDR3 ends, so the germline J gene completes it. The rearrangement links TRBV5-1 to TRBJ1-6, with D tentatively TRBD1 (6 bases). CDR1 is SGHRS, CDR2 YFSETQ, per germline. CDR3 length equals 16 residues. V was pared by 0 bases and J by 5 bases, with 12 bases between. CDR3 sequence: CASSLDRVENNSPLHF. The part of the CDR3 DNA that was read is TGCGCCAGCAGCTTGGACAGGGTTGAAAATAATTCACCC.

To note about this clone: The read is 3 residues too short to cover the CDR3 end, so that end is filled in from the germline J gene. The chain combines TRBV5-6 with TRBJ1-1; no clear D. CDR3 length: 13 residues. V was clipped by 5 bases and J by 1 base, with 9 bases between them. Germline V gene data show CDR1 as SGHDT and CDR2 as YYEEEE. The sequenced part of the CDR3 DNA is TGTGCCAGCAGTTACAGCTCGAACACTGAA. As protein: CASSYSSNTE. The full CDR3 sequence reads CASSYSSNTEAFF. Drawing the rest from reference TRBV5-6 and TRBJ1-1, the complete variable domain is DAGVTQSPTHLIKTRGQQVTLRCSPKSGHDTVSWYQQALGQGPQFIFQYYEEEERQRGNFPDRFSGHQFPNYSSELNVNALLLGDSALYLCASSYSSNTEAFFGQGTRLTVV.

Partial CDR3 DNA: TGCGCCAGCAGCGCCCTGAAGGGGCTT. It yields the protein CASSALKGL. The complete CDR3 reads CASSALKGLQYF. The V gene is TRBV5-1, the J gene TRBJ2-4, with D tentatively TRBD1 (5 bases). The CDR3 end is not reached by the read, which stops 3 residues before it; the germline J gene fills it in. This CDR3 has 12 amino acids. Germline values: CDR1 SGHRS, CDR2 YFSETQ.

As for this clone: With the read ending 3 residues before the CDR3 end, the germline J gene is used to fill in that end. The genes are TRBV19 and TRBJ1-1; 8 positions agree with TRBD1. Germline V gene lookup returns CDR1 LNHDA and CDR2 SQIVND (reference sequence). Trimming took 7 bases from V and 4 from J; bases not matched to a gene: 2. The CDR3 has 12 amino acids. CDR3 bases read: TGTGCCAGTAAAACAGGGGGCACTGAA. Residues: CASKTGGTE. The entire CDR3 is CASKTGGTEAFF. The variable domain in full, completed from reference TRBV19 and TRBJ1-1, reads DGGITQSPKYLFRKEGQNVTLSCEQNLNHDAMYWYRQDPGQGLRLIYYSQIVNDFQKGDIAEGYSVSREKKESFPLTVTSAQKNPTAFYLCASKTGGTEAFFGQGTRLTVV.

Turning to this clone: The CDR3 end lies 3 residues beyond the end of the read and is filled in from the germline J gene. The chain links TRBV28 to TRBJ2-6, with TRBD2 as a possible D gene (6 bases). The CDR3 consists of 15 residues. Germline-derived CDR1 and CDR2 are MDHEN and SYDVKM. Trimming removed 5 bases at V and 2 bases at J, with 10 bases between. The CDR3 protein is CASSPRRAGANVLTF. The CDR3 bases that were read are TGTGCCAGCAGTCCAAGGAGGGCTGGGGCCAACGTC.

For this clone: The read is 3 residues too short to cover the CDR3 end, so that end is filled in from the germline J gene. This sequence joins TRBV5-1 and TRBJ1-2; 12 bases fit TRBD1. V lost 3 bases to trimming and J lost 5 bases; unmatched junction nucleotides: 8. CDR3 length equals 16 residues. Germline V gene lookup returns CDR1 SGHRS and CDR2 YFSETQ. CDR3: CASSSGTGGLRYGYTF. The sequenced CDR3 bases are TGCGCCAGCAGCTCCGGGACAGGGGGCTTGAGATATGGC.

Note on this clone: Read data end 3 residues before the CDR3 end; the end is taken from the germline J gene. The genes are TRBV2 and TRBJ1-3; D ambiguous. Trimming left V 5 bases short and J 9 bases short, with 8 bases between. The germline V gene encodes CDR1 SNHLY and CDR2 FYNNEI. There are 11 residues in the CDR3. The DNA read from the CDR3 is TGTGCCAGCAGTACCCGCGGCACC. This codes for CASSTRGT. The entire CDR3 is CASSTRGTIYF.

On this clone itself: The read finishes 3 residues shy of the CDR3 end, and the germline J gene is used to complete it. The chain couples TRBV28 to TRBJ1-2; no clear D gene. CDR1 is MDHEN, CDR2 SYDVKM, per germline. Trimming removed 3 bases from V and 4 bases from J, with 12 bases in between. The CDR3 consists of 14 residues. The chain's CDR3 is CASSFSGVAYGYTF. CDR3 DNA, as far as it was read: TGTGCCAGCAGTTTTTCCGGGGTGGCCTATGGC.

A word on this clone: The read gets to within 3 residues of the CDR3 end, and the germline J gene fills in the rest. V gene TRBV28 combines with J gene TRBJ2-5; D remains ambiguous. V gave up 3 bases and J gave up 5 bases, with 10 bases separating them. Per the germline V gene, CDR1 is MDHEN and CDR2 is SYDVKM. There are 13 residues in the CDR3. Partial CDR3 DNA: TGTGCCAGCAGTTTCAATGCGTGGGAGACC. Amino acids: CASSFNAWET. The entire CDR3 is CASSFNAWETQYF.

A note on this clone: The CDR3 end falls 3 residues outside the read, so it is completed with the germline J gene. The chain couples TRBV4-2 to TRBJ1-1; weak D call: TRBD1 (6 bases). V gave up 4 bases and J gave up 1 base, with 13 bases separating them. This CDR3 has 15 residues. Germline values: CDR1 LGHNA, CDR2 YNFKEQ. The covered CDR3 bases are TGTGCCAGCAGCCCGGAAGCGACAGGGAACACTGAA. Its translation is CASSPEATGNTE. The whole CDR3 reads CASSPEATGNTEAFF.

Regarding this clone: The read terminates 3 residues ahead of where the CDR3 ends, so the germline J gene completes it. The V call is TRBV20-1, the J call TRBJ1-1; D remains ambiguous. Germline CDR1 and CDR2: DFQATT and SNEGSKA (reference sequence). V gave up 5 bases and J gave up 5 bases, with 15 bases separating them. There are 13 residues in the CDR3. CDR3 protein: CSASDNPGTEAFF. The covered CDR3 bases are TGCAGTGCTTCCGACAACCCGGGGACTGAA.

Comment on this clone: The read is 3 residues too short to cover the CDR3 end, so that end is filled in from the germline J gene. V gene TRBV12-3 or TRBV12-4 combines with J gene TRBJ1-1; no definite D call. V lost 2 bases and J lost 1, with 8 bases in between. This CDR3 region has 14 residues. Partial CDR3 DNA: TGTGCCAGCAGTTTACAGGCAGCGAACACTGAA. The encoded protein is CASSLQAANTE. The complete CDR3 sequence is CASSLQAANTEAFF.

Turning to this clone: From the germline J gene comes the end of the CDR3, since the read stops 3 residues before it. The chain joins TRBV18 to TRBJ2-1; TRBD2 matches 9 bases. This CDR3 has 16 amino acids. CDR1 is KGHSH and CDR2 is LQKENI in the germline V gene. The ends lost 0 bases at V and 4 bases at J; junction bases unmatched: 4. The CDR3 DNA, read in part, is TGTGCCAGCTCACCACCGGCGGGGGGGCCTTACAATGAG. This codes for CASSPPAGGPYNE. The CDR3 reads in full as CASSPPAGGPYNEQFF.

Regarding this clone: The read terminates 3 residues ahead of where the CDR3 ends, so the germline J gene completes it. The chain uses TRBV13 and TRBJ1-6, with TRBD1 matching 11 bases. V shed 5 bases and J 8 bases; nucleotides not matched to a gene: 5. The CDR3 has 15 amino acids. Germline V lookup: CDR1 PRHDT, CDR2 FYEKMQ (reference sequence). The CDR3 is CASSERDRGYSPLHF. The part of the CDR3 DNA that was read is TGTGCCAGCAGCGAGCGGGACAGGGGGTATTCACCC.

Note on this clone: The read is 3 residues too short to cover the CDR3 end, so that end is filled in from the germline J gene. The rearrangement joins TRBV20-1 to TRBJ2-5, with 11 bases identical to TRBD2. V was clipped by 2 bases and J by 5 bases; unmatched bases: 4. The CDR3 length is 14 residues. CDR1 and CDR2 (germline): DFQATT, SNEGSKA (reference sequence). The CDR3 protein is CSARLAGGGETQYF. The DNA read from the CDR3 is TGCAGTGCTAGACTAGCGGGGGGCGGCGAGACC.

Details on this clone: The sequenced fragment ends 3 residues before the CDR3 boundary, so the rest is inferred from the germline J gene. The chain is built from TRBV20-1 and TRBJ2-1; TRBD1 aligns across 11 bases. Germline trimming cut 8 bases from V and 6 bases from J; bases unmatched to any gene: 3. CDR1 and CDR2 (germline): DFQATT, SNEGSKA (reference sequence). The CDR3 runs 12 residues. The covered CDR3 bases are TGCAGTTCCGGGACAGGGGGCAATGAG. Its translation is CSSGTGGNE. The whole CDR3 protein reads CSSGTGGNEQFF.

With regard to this clone: The read finishes 3 residues shy of the CDR3 end, and the germline J gene is used to complete it. This sequence joins TRBV6-2 or TRBV6-3 and TRBJ2-5; 7 bases line up with TRBD2. J gave up 3 bases and V 3 bases, and 1 base lay outside the gene matches. This CDR3 is built from 13 residues. Per germline, CDR1 MNHEY and CDR2 SVGEGT. The CDR3 DNA, read in part, is TGTGCCAGCAGTTATCTAGCGGAAGAGACC. Its translation: CASSYLAEET. The CDR3 in its entirety is CASSYLAEETQYF.

Remarks on this clone: The read ends 3 residues early relative to the CDR3; the germline J gene fills the gap. The rearrangement links TRBV11-2 to TRBJ2-5; perhaps TRBD1 as D (6 bases). The germline CDR1 and CDR2 sequences are SGHAT and FQNNGV. The CDR3 totals 14 residues. Trimming left V 7 bases short and J 5 bases short, with 17 bases between. CDR3 region: CASNQGSTIETQYF. CDR3 bases read: TGTGCCAGCAACCAGGGGTCGACTATTGAGACC.

Notes on this clone: The DNA ends 3 residues before the CDR3 does, and the rest of the CDR3 is filled in from the germline J gene. J is TRBJ2-1 and V is TRBV18; the D is unclear. Between the trimmed V and J ends, which lost 2 bases and 9 bases, there was a span of 11 bases. Germline CDR1 and CDR2: KGHSH and LQKENI. The CDR3 spans 13 residues. The CDR3 protein is CASSPTTEVEQFF. The DNA read from the CDR3 is TGTGCCAGCTCACCAACAACAGAAGTTGAG.

Remarks on this clone: From the germline J gene comes the end of the CDR3, since the read stops 3 residues before it. The chain links TRBV12-3 or TRBV12-4 to TRBJ2-5; 10 bases map to TRBD1. V was pared by 6 bases and J by 2 bases, with 3 bases of the junction left unmatched. The CDR3 covers 14 residues. CDR3 bases read: TGTGCCAGCAGCCGACAGGGGGCGCAAGAGACC. Translation gives CASSRQGAQET. The whole CDR3 sequence reads CASSRQGAQETQYF.

With regard to this clone: The read gets to within 3 residues of the CDR3 end, and the germline J gene fills in the rest. V is TRBV5-4 and J is TRBJ1-4, with D tentatively TRBD1 (5 bases). Germline V gene data show CDR1 as SGHNT and CDR2 as YYREEE (reference sequence). CDR3 length: 14 residues. V lost 1 base and J lost 7, with 11 bases in between. The sequenced CDR3 bases are TGTGCCAGCAGCTTGTGGGGGGTCGGTGAAAAA. Its protein product is CASSLWGVGEK. The full-length CDR3 reads as CASSLWGVGEKLFF. The variable domain in full, with the rest retrieved from reference TRBV5-4 and TRBJ1-4, is ETGVTQSPTHLIKTRGQQVTLRCSSQSGHNTVSWYQQALGQGPQFIFQYYREEENGRGNFPPRFSGLQFPNYSSELNVNALELDDSALYLCASSLWGVGEKLFFGSGTQLSVL.

As for this clone: The CDR3 end is not reached by the read, which stops 3 residues before it; the germline J gene fills it in. V and J are TRBV20-1 and TRBJ2-3; 10 nucleotides match TRBD2. Germline V gene lookup returns CDR1 DFQATT and CDR2 SNEGSKA (reference sequence). Trimming cost V 5 bases and J 2 bases; bases outside gene matches: 10. This CDR3 comprises 16 residues. The sequenced part of the CDR3 DNA is TGCAGTGCTGGGGGGGGAACTAGCGGGGCCACAGATACG. Its translation: CSAGGGTSGATDT. The full CDR3 is CSAGGGTSGATDTQYF.

In the case of this clone: Read coverage stops 3 residues before the CDR3 terminus; the germline J gene supplies the remainder. Other DNA sequences in this specimen translate into the identical CDR3. V is TRBV7-2 and J is TRBJ1-1; D not resolved. The V end lost 4 bases, the J end lost 1 base, and 7 bases lay between the germline ends. In germline, CDR1 is SGHTA, CDR2 FQGNSA. This CDR3 is 13 amino acids long. The CDR3 is CASSSQENTEAFF. The covered CDR3 bases are TGTGCCAGCAGCTCCCAGGAGAACACTGAA. Using reference TRBV7-2 and TRBJ1-1 for the parts outside the CDR3, the full variable domain is GAGVSQSPSNKVTEKGKDVELRCDPISGHTALYWYRQSLGQGLEFLIYFQGNSAPDKSGLPSDRFSAERTGGSVSTLTIQRTQQEDSAVYLCASSSQENTEAFFGQGTRLTVV.

With respect to this clone: The sequence runs out 3 residues before the end of the CDR3; the remainder is reconstructed from the germline J gene. The V and J genes are TRBV5-1 and TRBJ1-2; TRBD1 matches at 8 bases. The germline V gene encodes CDR1 SGHRS and CDR2 YFSETQ. The CDR3 has 13 amino acids. Incomplete CDR3 DNA: TGCGCCAGCAGCAAGGACAGGGATTCCGGC. Translating gives CASSKDRDSG. The whole CDR3 sequence reads CASSKDRDSGYTF.

Worth noting for this clone: With the read ending 3 residues before the CDR3 end, the germline J gene is used to fill in that end. The rearrangement links TRBV9 to TRBJ1-2, with 7 nucleotides matching TRBD1. Germline-derived CDR1 and CDR2 are SGDLS and YYNGEE. The CDR3 runs to 14 residues. CDR3 sequence: CASSARGQGHGYTF. The DNA read from the CDR3 is TGTGCCAGCAGCGCGAGGGGGCAGGGTCACGGC.